A single sample is the source of the 5 T cell receptor beta chains below, sequenced in a study of metastatic and nonmetastatic thyroid tumors. Using MiXCR, TCRdb reanalyzed the PCR reads. This table holds 60,000 to 75,000 clones, about 3.8% found once. Thyroid surgery had not been preceded by any treatment in any patient. The sequencing sample was made of blood. These TCRs come from a female donor with papillary thyroid cancer or a benign thyroid nodule (not recorded which). Some clones in this sample may be carry-over from other donors' samples.

This clone was seen many times. This chain connects TRBV4-1 to TRBJ1-1; tentative D call: TRBD1 (5 bases). The CDR3 runs to 16 residues. Trimming removed 2 bases at V and 0 bases at J, with 13 bases between. Germline values: CDR1 MGHRA, CDR2 YSYEKL. The CDR3 is CASSQWGRGMNTEAFF. DNA of the CDR3: TGCGCCAGCAGCCAATGGGGGAGGGGAATGAACACTGAAGCTTTCTTT.

This clone turned up a few times. A much more abundant neighbour one base away suggests this may be a read error. V usage is TRBV5-5 and J usage is TRBJ1-2, with a possible D match to TRBD1 (5 bases). Trimming stripped 0 bases from V and 0 bases from J, with 9 bases between. The germline V gene encodes CDR1 SGHKS and CDR2 YYEKEE (reference sequence). The length of the CDR3 is 15 residues. The CDR3 DNA reads as TGTGCCAGCAGCTTGGTGGGGGGTGCTAACTATGGCTACACCTTC. It encodes CASSLVGGANYGYTF. Full variable domain (missing parts from reference TRBV5-5 and TRBJ1-2): DAGVTQSPTHLIKTRGQQVTLRCSPISGHKSVSWYQQVLGQGPQFIFQYYEKEERGRGNFPDRFSARQFPNYSSELNVNALLLGDSALYLCASSLVGGANYGYTFGSGTRLTVV.

A note on this clone: Germline and junction disagree at one end, which may indicate a read error. V and J are TRBV10-3 and TRBJ1-2; the D is unclear. This CDR3 has 17 residues. CDR1 ENHRY and CDR2 SYGVKD come from the germline V gene. The CDR3 nucleotides read TGTGCCATCAGTGAGTCGACAAGACATGGGAGAAACTATGGCTATACCTTC. Its protein product is CAISESTRHGRNYGYTF.

In its sample, this clone was seen a few times. This sequence joins TRBV20-1 and TRBJ1-2; D unclear. The CDR3 extends over 13 amino acids. Trimming stripped 4 bases from V and 4 bases from J, with 13 bases between. Germline lookup yields CDR1 DFQATT and CDR2 SNEGSKA (reference sequence). The CDR3 DNA reads as TGCAGTGCTATCCCGGCCGGGCCCTATGGCTACACCTTC. Translating it yields CSAIPAGPYGYTF.

This clone showed up many times. The chain uses TRBV7-9 and TRBJ2-7; the D call may be TRBD1 or TRBD2 (5 bases each). Trimming left V 5 bases short and J 2 bases short, with 19 bases between. From germline, CDR1 is SEHNR and CDR2 FQNEAQ (reference sequence). CDR3 length: 16 amino acids. The CDR3 nucleotides are TGTGCCAGCAGCCCGCGAGATGGGGGTGGGACCTACGAGCAGTACTTC. Protein product: CASSPRDGGGTYEQYF.